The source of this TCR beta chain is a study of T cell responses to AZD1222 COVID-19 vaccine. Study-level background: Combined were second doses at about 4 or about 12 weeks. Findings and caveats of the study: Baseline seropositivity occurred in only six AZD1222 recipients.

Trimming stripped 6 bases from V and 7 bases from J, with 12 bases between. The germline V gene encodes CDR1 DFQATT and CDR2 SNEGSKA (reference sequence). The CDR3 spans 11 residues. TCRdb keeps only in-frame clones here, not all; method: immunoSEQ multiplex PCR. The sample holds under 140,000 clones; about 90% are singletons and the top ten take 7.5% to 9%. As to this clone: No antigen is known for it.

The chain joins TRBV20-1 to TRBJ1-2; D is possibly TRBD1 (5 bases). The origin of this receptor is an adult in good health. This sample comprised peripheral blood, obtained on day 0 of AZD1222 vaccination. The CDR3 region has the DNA TGCAGTGCGGAATCGGGGGGTGGCTACACCTTC. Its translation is CSAESGGGYTF.